These 16 T cell receptor beta chains originate from one sample sequenced in a study of blood T cell repertoires in COVID-19. The data were produced by immunoSEQ multiplex PCR, yet TCRdb's version contains in-frame clones alone and is incomplete. The data show 200,000 to 300,000 clones, about 85% seen once. Material for sequencing was peripheral blood. All receptors come from a man in his 60s who had recovered from COVID-19.

The table lists this clone with a count of one. The V gene is TRBV5-4, the J gene TRBJ2-7; a possible D gene is TRBD1 (6 bases). The germline CDR1 and CDR2 sequences are SGHNT and YYREEE (reference sequence). The germline V and J ends were trimmed by 0 bases and 1 base, with 11 bases remaining between them. The CDR3 has 15 residues. The CDR3 DNA is TGTGCCAGCAGCTTGGGGGGGCTGGAGTCCTACGAGCAGTACTTC. This codes for CASSLGGLESYEQYF.

The chain couples TRBV18 to TRBJ2-7, with 8 bases lining up with TRBD2. Per the germline V gene, CDR1 is KGHSH and CDR2 is LQKENI. The CDR3 is 15 amino acids. Trimming removed 3 bases from V and 5 bases from J; junction bases left unmatched: 9. The CDR3 protein is CASSPLERGYNEQYF. Here the CDR3 DNA reads TGTGCCAGCTCACCCCTAGAGCGGGGGTACAACGAGCAGTACTTC.

J is TRBJ1-2 and V is TRBV6-5, with 7 bases that match TRBD1. The J segment lost 6 bases and the V segment lost 5 bases, leaving 3 bases of the junction unmatched. Germline loops: CDR1 MNHEY, CDR2 SVGAGI. CDR3 length: 12 residues. The CDR3 region is CASSPDRNGYTF. The CDR3 bases are TGTGCCAGCAGTCCGGACAGGAATGGCTACACCTTC.

The table lists this clone with a count of one. The chain is built from TRBV12-5 and TRBJ1-2, with D maybe TRBD1 (6 bases). With 2 bases removed from V and 2 bases from J, the gap between germline ends came to 15 bases. The CDR3 is 16 residues long. Germline CDR1 and CDR2: LGHNT and FRNRAP. CDR3 sequence (DNA): TGTGCTAGTGGTTTGAATCTCGGGGACACGAACTATGGCTACACCTTC. Translation: CASGLNLGDTNYGYTF.

The sample holds one count of this clone. The chain joins TRBV6-5 to TRBJ2-7, with TRBD2 as a possible D gene (5 bases). The CDR3 extends over 15 amino acids. V was shortened by 5 bases and J by 4 bases, with 18 bases between the two germline ends. In germline, CDR1 is MNHEY, CDR2 SVGAGI. CDR3 coding DNA: TGTGCCAGCAGTCCATTCGCTCGGCCGGGATACGAGCAGTACTTC. This sequence encodes CASSPFARPGYEQYF.

CDR3: CASSIEGTGRKELFF. CDR3 DNA sequence: TGTGCCAGTAGTATAGAGGGGACAGGGAGGAAGGAGCTGTTTTTT. The V gene is TRBV19, the J gene TRBJ2-2, with 9 nucleotides matching TRBD1. The germline V gene has CDR1 LNHDA and CDR2 SQIVND (reference sequence). J was trimmed by 10 bases and V by 0 bases; bases with no gene match: 6. The CDR3 totals 15 residues.

The J gene is TRBJ1-2, the V gene TRBV7-9, with 8 positions matching TRBD1. Germline assignment: CDR1 SEHNR and CDR2 FQNEAQ (reference sequence). This CDR3 has 15 residues. J was trimmed by 4 bases and V by 4 bases; bases with no gene match: 8. The DNA of the CDR3 is TGTGCCAGCAGCTCGTCTGGACAGGGCGGCTATGGCTACACCTTC. Protein sequence: CASSSSGQGGYGYTF.

This clone was picked up one time. The V gene is TRBV4-2, the J gene TRBJ2-7; perhaps TRBD2 as D (6 bases). The CDR3 contains 14 residues. Germline lookup yields CDR1 LGHNA and CDR2 YNFKEQ. V was trimmed by 2 bases and J by 6 bases, leaving 14 bases between them. CDR3 bases: TGTGCCAGCAGCCAAAGCCCTGACGGGGGCGAGCAGTACTTC. This translates into CASSQSPDGGEQYF.

This chain uses TRBV3-1 (or the pseudogene TRBV3-2) with TRBJ2-7, with D unresolved. The CDR3 length is 13 residues. From germline, CDR1 is LGHDT and CDR2 YNNKEL (reference sequence). Trimming stripped 2 bases from V and 1 base from J, with 6 bases between. The CDR3 sequence: CASSQSPSYEQYF. CDR3 nucleotide sequence: TGTGCCAGCAGCCAAAGCCCGTCCTACGAGCAGTACTTC.

The rearrangement links TRBV11-2 to TRBJ1-2; TRBD1 agrees at 9 bases. Trimming at V came to 2 bases and at J to 6 bases, leaving 7 bases not matched to a gene. Germline CDR1 SGHAT, CDR2 FQNNGV. This CDR3 contains 15 residues. The CDR3 sequence: CASSLLTGTGNGYTF. DNA of the CDR3: TGTGCCAGCAGCTTATTGACCGGGACAGGGAATGGCTACACCTTC. Full variable domain (outside the CDR3, taken from reference TRBV11-2 and TRBJ1-2): EAGVAQSPRYKIIEKRQSVAFWCNPISGHATLYWYQQILGQGPKLLIQFQNNGVVDDSQLPKDRFSAERLKGVDSTLKIQPAKLEDSAVYLCASSLLTGTGNGYTFGSGTRLTVV.

This clone was detected only once. Other DNA sequences from this sample encode an identical CDR3 as well. The chain employs TRBV6-5 and TRBJ1-1; TRBD1 aligns across 8 bases. This CDR3 is 13 amino acids long. CDR1 and CDR2 (germline): MNHEY, SVGAGI. The junction had 6 bases not matched to a gene; V was cut back by 7 bases and J by 5 bases. The CDR3 sequence is CASIPGGRTEAFF. CDR3 coding DNA: TGTGCCAGCATACCAGGGGGCCGGACTGAAGCTTTCTTT.

The chain recombines TRBV20-1 with TRBJ1-1; possible D gene TRBD1, 6 bases. This CDR3 is built from 13 residues. Germline loops: CDR1 DFQATT, CDR2 SNEGSKA (reference sequence). With 3 bases removed from V and 4 bases from J, the gap between germline ends came to 12 bases. The CDR3 DNA reads as TGCAGTGCTAGTTCTACAGGGAGCACTGAAGCTTTCTTT. Protein: CSASSTGSTEAFF.

The chain has TRBV9 and TRBJ2-1; tentative D call: TRBD2 (7 bases). The CDR3 consists of 15 residues. V lost 0 bases and J lost 7, with 14 bases in between. Germline CDR1 SGDLS, CDR2 YYNGEE. Here the CDR3 reads CASSVVGGAGNEQFF. The CDR3 region has the DNA TGTGCCAGCAGCGTAGTTGGGGGGGCTGGGAATGAGCAGTTCTTC.

The V and J genes are TRBV7-9 and TRBJ1-2; maybe TRBD1 (5 bases). The CDR3 has 12 residues. CDR1 is SEHNR, CDR2 FQNEAQ, per germline (reference sequence). Trimming took off 5 bases at V and 4 bases at J, with 8 bases between the two ends. CDR3 protein: CASSHDSYGYTF. The CDR3 region has the DNA TGTGCCAGCAGCCACGACAGCTATGGCTACACCTTC.

This clone was recorded only once. Germline is not matched at one junction end, which may reflect a read error. The chain recombines TRBV7-7 with TRBJ2-3; 8 bases align to TRBD2. The CDR3 covers 16 residues. Per the germline V gene, CDR1 is SSHAT and CDR2 is FNYEAQ (reference sequence). The DNA for the CDR3 is TGTGCTAGCAGCTTAGGGGCGGGGGGCCCCACAGATACGCAGTATTTT. It translates to CASSLGAGGPTDTQYF.

Only one count was recorded for this clone. DNA for the CDR3: TGTGCCAGCAGTTTCAGGGTGGGCACTGAAGCTTTCTTT. This translates into CASSFRVGTEAFF. V is TRBV27 and J is TRBJ1-1, with TRBD1 as a possible D gene (5 bases). The CDR3 loop spans 13 amino acids. Germline lookup yields CDR1 MNHEY and CDR2 SMNVEV (reference sequence). V was trimmed by 3 bases and J by 4 bases, leaving 9 bases between them.